This entry describes one T cell receptor beta chain. The source of the sample is a study of cytomegalovirus exposure and HLA in healthy donors. Background on the study: There were approximately 85 million unique TCRs (from HLA-typed donors) in an early data release.

PCR primers comprised 60 Vbeta and 13 Jbeta primers. Profiling relied on immunoSEQ multiplex PCR, and the TCRdb table lists in-frame clones only, not all of them. Of about 150,000 clones in the sample, approximately 80% were seen once. Germline CDR1 reads SGHDN; CDR2 reads FVKESK. V was trimmed by 1 base and J by 5 bases, leaving 17 bases between them. There are 16 residues in the CDR3. V gene TRBV14 combines with J gene TRBJ2-5; D gene uncertain. This TCR came from a woman younger than 30 in good health and CMV-seronegative. Sequencing used PBMCs. CDR3 DNA: TGTGCCAGCAGCCAAGGTCCAGGTCAATTTGCTGAGACCCAGTACTTC. The encoded protein is CASSQGPGQFAETQYF.